Detailed here is one T cell receptor beta chain. There is no known antigen for this receptor. No quality values exist for individual bases; no much larger clone is one base distant. The collaborating institutions used their own protocols to collect whole blood in K2EDTA tubes. For TCRbeta analysis, collaborators shipped samples in one of three forms: frozen whole blood, isolated PBMCs, or DNA extracted from either of those sample types. V lost 5 bases and J lost 0 bases; the stretch between them is 14 bases long. Looking up the germline V gene yields CDR1 SGHTA and CDR2 FQGNSA. The CDR3 runs 16 residues from the cysteine to the phenylalanine. Only CDR3 DNA is held: 48 bases, read in frame from base 1. This sample stems from a study of blood T cell repertoires in COVID-19 (TCRdb year 2020). About the study as a whole: Samples from collaborators originated in the United States, Italy and Spain and spanned both the acute and convalescent phases of COVID-19. Deeply sampled blood TCRbeta repertoires from subjects exposed to, actively infected with, or recovered from COVID-19 were included in the dataset. A de-identified subject ID, COVID-19 status, age in years and sex were almost always included in the sample metadata. Where available, HLA class I and class II types were taken from metadata supplied by the sample provider and were not determined by assay-based typing. The material from the prospective study consisted of cDNA or gDNA derived from T cells, B-cell-depleted T cells, or PBMCs. A freely available public database, intended as a resource for researchers studying the immune response to SARS-CoV-2, is where the repertoires were released. Samples came from the ongoing ImmuneRACE study (first 160 participants) plus 1,254 subjects from 6 global collaborators.

TCRbeta CDR3 regions were amplified from genomic DNA using the immunoSEQ Assay, a bias-controlled multiplex PCR. The source study handled its data this way. Within the assay, amplification of reference gene primers was used to estimate how many nucleated cells each sample contained. Sequence reads were collapsed and filtered to measure the absolute abundance of every unique TCRbeta CDR3 rearrangement. For each sample, productive Simpson clonality was calculated as the square root of Simpson's diversity index over productive rearrangements. This is the immuneACCESS table as TCRdb keeps it, with only in-frame sequences that have V and J called. A part of the clones is gone; compared with another copy, unresolved V genes explain less than half, and the rest is unexplained. V, J and clone size derive from that table, while D and trimming were established from the DNA sequence. The sample contains about 250,000 clones, around 83% of them found a single time. The top ten constitute just over 8.5% of the sample.

Broader findings and caveats from the paper: The amount of clinical and demographic metadata varied by source and participant and was provided uncurated.

The source of this sequence is a man aged 35 to 55 with active or convalescent COVID-19. The V and J genes are TRBV7-2 and TRBJ1-3; the D gene cannot be resolved reliably. The sample consisted of peripheral blood. The DNA is as follows: TGTGCCAGCAGCCCTCACAGTTCCGGCTCTGGAAACACCATATATTTT. This is translated as CASSPHSSGSGNTIYF.